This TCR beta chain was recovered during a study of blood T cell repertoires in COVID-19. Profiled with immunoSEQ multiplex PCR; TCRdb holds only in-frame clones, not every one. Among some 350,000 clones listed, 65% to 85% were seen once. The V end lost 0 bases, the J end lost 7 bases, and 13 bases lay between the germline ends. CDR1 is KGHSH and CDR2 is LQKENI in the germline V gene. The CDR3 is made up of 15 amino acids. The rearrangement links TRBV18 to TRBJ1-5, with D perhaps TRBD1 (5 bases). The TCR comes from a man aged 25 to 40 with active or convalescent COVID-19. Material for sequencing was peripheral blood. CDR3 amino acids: CASSPPGGEGQPQHF. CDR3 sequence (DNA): TGTGCCAGCTCACCACCGGGGGGTGAGGGCCAGCCCCAGCATTTT.